This TCR beta chain is drawn from a study of T cells in Graves' hyperthyroidism and ophthalmopathy. Study conclusions and caveats: The model identified upcoming ophthalmopathy a median approximately 6.5 months ahead of onset.

Using RNA transcripts as the source, TCR beta CDR3 regions were amplified. A set of HTBI primers served as the primers for a first-round RT-PCR of the TCR CDR3. Using its own MiXCR run on the multiplex PCR reads, TCRdb lists one record per CDR3 protein. The sample lists about 560,000 distinct CDR3 sequences; roughly a sixth were seen once. Ten or more counts support this clonotype. Its antigen remains unidentified. After removal of 7 bases from V and 5 bases from J, the junction contained 15 bases not matched to a gene. The CDR3 runs to 16 residues. The V gene's germline CDR1 is SGHVS and CDR2 FQNEAQ. Disease duration under 2 months; hyperthyroidism patients were aged 18 to 65. Thyroid ultrasound and orbital computed tomography, with clinical symptoms and serum thyroxine and TRAb, informed diagnoses.

The TCR originated in a woman between 18 and 30 years old with Graves' hyperthyroidism. This chain links TRBV7-8 with TRBJ2-7; TRBD2 matches 9 bases. The material sequenced was blood. CDR3 in DNA: TGTGCCAGCACCTCACGTCCAGCGGGAGGATGGGACGAGCAGTACTTC. This codes for CASTSRPAGGWDEQYF.